What follows are 24 T cell receptor beta chains derived from one specimen sequenced in a study of cytomegalovirus exposure and HLA in healthy donors. Researchers ran the PCR with 60 Vbeta and 13 Jbeta primers. Clones were read by immunoSEQ multiplex PCR, and TCRdb kept only the in-frame ones, dropping some. The data show about 100,000 clones, with about 77% seen just once and approximately 4.8% held by the top ten. The sequencing input was PBMCs. The receptor set was obtained from a woman aged 18-29 years in good health and CMV-seropositive.

The chain links TRBV10-3 to TRBJ2-1, with D unresolved. CDR3 length: 13 residues. The germline CDR1 and CDR2 sequences are ENHRY and SYGVKD. Trimming took off 1 base at V and 3 bases at J, with 4 bases between the two ends. CDR3 DNA sequence: TGTGCCATCAGTGAGTGGCTCTACAATGAGCAGTTCTTC. Its translation is CAISEWLYNEQFF.

Here the CDR3 reads CASSQVQENTEAFF. The CDR3 region has the DNA TGCGCCAGCAGCCAGGTACAGGAGAACACTGAAGCTTTCTTT. This sequence joins TRBV4-3 and TRBJ1-1, with a tentative D call TRBD1 (5 bases). In germline, CDR1 is LGHNA, CDR2 YSLEER. The CDR3 is made up of 14 amino acids. V was shortened by 3 bases and J by 1 base, with 9 bases between the two germline ends.

The chain carries TRBV28 and TRBJ2-5; maybe TRBD1 (6 bases). The length of the CDR3 is 14 residues. Trimming took 4 bases from V and 1 from J, leaving 10 bases between them. Germline CDR1 and CDR2: MDHEN and SYDVKM. CDR3 loop: CASSSRGFQETQYF. The CDR3 nucleotides read TGTGCCAGCAGTTCCAGGGGATTCCAAGAGACCCAGTACTTC. Full variable domain (outside the CDR3, taken from reference TRBV28 and TRBJ2-5): DVKVTQSSRYLVKRTGEKVFLECVQDMDHENMFWYRQDPGLGLRLIYFSYDVKMKEKGDIPEGYSVSREKKERFSLILESASTNQTSMYLCASSSRGFQETQYFGPGTRLLVL.

The chain recombines TRBV19 with TRBJ2-3; possible D gene TRBD1, 6 bases. Germline CDR1 reads LNHDA; CDR2 reads SQIVND (reference sequence). Trimming removed 6 bases at V and 2 bases at J, with 15 bases between. There are 15 residues in the CDR3. CDR3 in DNA: TGTGCCAGTAGGGACAGTGGCCCCTCCACAGATACGCAGTATTTT. As protein: CASRDSGPSTDTQYF.

The rearrangement joins TRBV7-9 to TRBJ2-7, with 7 nucleotides matching TRBD1. CDR3 length: 14 amino acids. With 0 bases clipped from V and 6 bases from J, the junction kept 5 bases outside the gene matches. Germline V lookup: CDR1 SEHNR, CDR2 FQNEAQ (reference sequence). CDR3 in amino acids: CASSLAGGGGEQYF. DNA for the CDR3: TGTGCCAGCAGCTTAGCAGGGGGCGGCGGCGAGCAGTACTTC.

This clone was found a few times. The rearrangement links TRBV5-1 to TRBJ2-3, with TRBD1 matching 7 bases. V shed 8 bases and J 2 bases; nucleotides not matched to a gene: 8. In germline, CDR1 is SGHRS, CDR2 YFSETQ. CDR3 length: 14 amino acids. The CDR3 loop reads CASHPGTATDTQYF. CDR3 nucleotide sequence: TGCGCCAGTCACCCCGGGACAGCCACAGATACGCAGTATTTT.

The chain has TRBV30 and TRBJ1-6; no clear D. Deletions cut 2 bases from V and 13 bases from J, with 24 bases between. Germline V gives CDR1 GTSNPN, CDR2 SVGIG (reference sequence). The CDR3 sequence is 16 residues long. The CDR3 DNA reads as TGTGCCTGGAGTACTGATAGACTGTCGGCGGCGATCCCCCTCCACTTT. Translating gives CAWSTDRLSAAIPLHF.

The CDR3 is CASMGLAGYEQYF. CDR3 coding DNA: TGTGCCAGTATGGGACTAGCGGGGTACGAGCAGTACTTC. The chain joins TRBV19 to TRBJ2-7, with 13 bases that match TRBD2. Trimming removed 7 bases from V and 4 bases from J; junction bases left unmatched: 1. CDR3 length equals 13 residues. Germline CDR1 is LNHDA and CDR2 is SQIVND (reference sequence). Together with reference TRBV19 and TRBJ2-7, the CDR3 gives the full variable domain: DGGITQSPKYLFRKEGQNVTLSCEQNLNHDAMYWYRQDPGQGLRLIYYSQIVNDFQKGDIAEGYSVSREKKESFPLTVTSAQKNPTAFYLCASMGLAGYEQYFGPGTRLTVT.

The chain joins TRBV6-1 to TRBJ2-1, with a possible D match to TRBD2 (5 bases). The CDR3 extends over 17 amino acids. Looked up from germline, CDR1 is MNHNS and CDR2 is SASEGT. V dropped 1 base and J dropped 0 bases, with 13 bases sitting between them. Written as DNA, the CDR3 is TGTGCCAGCAGTGAAGGAGGGCACCCAGTCTCCTACAATGAGCAGTTCTTC. Its translation: CASSEGGHPVSYNEQFF.

In this sample, this clone turned up once. The rearrangement uses TRBV25-1 and TRBJ2-5; D uncertain. The CDR3 totals 14 residues. CDR1 and CDR2 from the germline V gene are MGHDK and SYGVNS. Trimming took 0 bases from V and 1 from J, leaving 6 bases between them. The CDR3 bases are TGTGCCAGCAGTGAATATGTCGTCCAAGAGACCCAGTACTTC. Amino acids: CASSEYVVQETQYF. Full variable domain (remainder filled in from reference TRBV25-1 and TRBJ2-5): EADIYQTPRYLVIGTGKKITLECSQTMGHDKMYWYQQDPGMELHLIHYSYGVNSTEKGDLSSESTVSRIRTEHFPLTLESARPSHTSQYLCASSEYVVQETQYFGPGTRLLVL.

V gene TRBV30 combines with J gene TRBJ1-2, with D hard to call. The V end lost 0 bases, the J end lost 1 base, and 9 bases lay between the germline ends. Per the germline V gene, CDR1 is GTSNPN and CDR2 is SVGIG (reference sequence). The CDR3 totals 14 residues. The DNA of the CDR3 is TGTGCCTGGAGTGTAGTCCCGAGTAACTATGGCTACACCTTC. Amino acids: CAWSVVPSNYGYTF.

V gene TRBV4-3 combines with J gene TRBJ2-2, with 11 bases matching TRBD1. The CDR3 is 15 amino acids. CDR1 is LGHNA and CDR2 is YSLEER in the germline V gene. With 4 bases clipped from V and 6 bases from J, the junction kept 4 bases outside the gene matches. The CDR3 DNA reads as TGCGCCAGCAGCCGGACAGGGGGCGTCGCCGGGGAGCTGTTTTTT. Encoded protein: CASSRTGGVAGELFF.

This clone was seen just once. A read error may account for a junction end that differs from germline. The chain recombines TRBV27 with TRBJ2-1; D possibly corresponds to TRBD2 (6 bases). The CDR3 has 15 amino acids. The germline V gene encodes CDR1 MNHEY and CDR2 SMNVEV (reference sequence). The CDR3 loop reads CASSFSLASFNEEFF. CDR3 nucleotide sequence: TGTGCCAGCAGTTTCTCACTAGCTTCATTCAATGAGGAGTTCTTC.

This clone was seen just once. CDR3 residues: CASSPSLPGEQFF. In DNA form, the CDR3 reads TGTGCCAGCAGCCCGAGCCTGCCTGGTGAGCAGTTCTTC. The rearrangement uses TRBV21-1 and TRBJ2-1; the D segment call TRBD2 is taken from the table without a DNA check. TRBV21-1 is an annotated pseudogene. CDR3 size: 13 residues.

The V gene is TRBV19, the J gene TRBJ2-1, with 14 bases identical to TRBD2. Trimming at V came to 5 bases and at J to 7 bases, leaving 4 bases not matched to a gene. Germline-derived CDR1 and CDR2 are LNHDA and SQIVND (reference sequence). The CDR3 loop spans 15 amino acids. CDR3 sequence (DNA): TGTGCCAGTAGTGGGACTAGCGGGAGCTCGAATGAGCAGTTCTTC. Translating gives CASSGTSGSSNEQFF.

CDR3 in amino acids: CAWGQVGYEQYF. The DNA for the CDR3 is TGTGCCTGGGGTCAGGTCGGCTACGAGCAGTACTTC. The V call is TRBV30, the J call TRBJ2-7; no clear D gene. This CDR3 region has 12 residues. Trimming left V 5 bases short and J 3 bases short, with 11 bases between. CDR1 is GTSNPN and CDR2 is SVGIG in the germline V gene (reference sequence).

In DNA form, the CDR3 reads TGCGCCAGCAGCTTGGTATCGGGGGGCACTGAAGCTTTCTTT. This codes for CASSLVSGGTEAFF. The chain joins TRBV5-1 to TRBJ1-1; perhaps TRBD1 as D (5 bases). Trimming removed 0 bases from V and 4 bases from J, with 10 bases in between. From germline, CDR1 is SGHRS and CDR2 YFSETQ. The CDR3 contains 14 residues.

The sample holds a few counts of this clone. V and J are TRBV27 and TRBJ2-5; D might be TRBD1 (6 bases). The germline V gene encodes CDR1 MNHEY and CDR2 SMNVEV (reference sequence). The V gene lost 5 bases and the J gene lost 4 bases, with 17 bases spanning the gap. CDR3 length equals 15 residues. CDR3 DNA: TGTGCCAGCAGTGCCCCTTTTGGGGGCGGAGAGACCCAGTACTTC. Amino acids: CASSAPFGGGETQYF.

The rearrangement uses TRBV23-1 and TRBJ2-6; possibly TRBD2 for D (6 bases). TRBV23-1 is placed among ORFs of uncertain function. This CDR3 is built from 18 residues. V lost 4 bases, J lost 0 bases, and 16 bases lay in between. The DNA of the CDR3 is TGCGCCAGCAGTCCGGGAGACAGACTTCGCTCTGGGGCCAACGTCCTGACTTTC. Translated: CASSPGDRLRSGANVLTF.

A single count supports this clone. This sequence joins TRBV6-6 and TRBJ1-1; perhaps TRBD1 as D (5 bases). The CDR3 runs to 15 residues. Between the trimmed V and J ends, which lost 2 bases and 1 base, there was a span of 11 bases. CDR1 and CDR2 from the germline V gene are MNHNY and SVGAGI (reference sequence). CDR3: CASSYRQGTNTEAFF. In nucleotides, the CDR3 is TGTGCCAGCAGTTACAGGCAGGGAACGAACACTGAAGCTTTCTTT.

CDR3 coding DNA: TGTGCCAGCAGTGAAGCGGGAGCGATCGAGACCCAGTACTTC. Protein sequence: CASSEAGAIETQYF. The rearrangement uses TRBV25-1 and TRBJ2-5, with 7 nucleotides matching TRBD2. This CDR3 spans 14 amino acids. Looked up from germline, CDR1 is MGHDK and CDR2 is SYGVNS. V shed 2 bases and J 5 bases; nucleotides not matched to a gene: 5.

The table lists this clone with a few counts. The chain links TRBV4-3 to TRBJ2-1, with 8 bases that match TRBD1. V was pared by 1 base and J by 6 bases, with 5 bases of the junction left unmatched. Germline V CDR1 and CDR2: LGHNA, YSLEER. This CDR3 has 15 amino acids. This CDR3 is CASSQGQGRSNEQFF. CDR3 coding DNA: TGCGCCAGCAGCCAAGGACAGGGGAGGTCCAATGAGCAGTTCTTC.

The J gene is TRBJ1-1, the V gene TRBV10-3, with D unresolved. Germline CDR1 and CDR2: ENHRY and SYGVKD. This CDR3 comprises 13 residues. The ends were cut back, 2 bases at V and 6 bases at J, with 10 bases in the middle. CDR3: CAISETDYSEAFF. CDR3 nucleotides: TGTGCCATCAGTGAGACAGACTACTCTGAAGCTTTCTTT.

V gene TRBV9 combines with J gene TRBJ2-2; D is ambiguous. Germline assignment: CDR1 SGDLS and CDR2 YYNGEE. The CDR3 covers 15 residues. Trimming took 0 bases from V and 2 from J, leaving 8 bases between them. CDR3 sequence (DNA): TGTGCCAGCAGCGTAGGGGCCCCAAACACCGGGGAGCTGTTTTTT. It encodes CASSVGAPNTGELFF. The full variable domain, with the rest looked up from reference TRBV9 and TRBJ2-2, is DSGVTQTPKHLITATGQRVTLRCSPRSGDLSVYWYQQSLDQGLQFLIQYYNGEERAKGNILERFSAQQFPDLHSELNLSSLELGDSALYFCASSVGAPNTGELFFGEGSRLTVL.